Detailed here is one T cell receptor (beta chain). The data originate from a study of a mutant IDH1 vaccine in newly diagnosed glioma. Study summary: Mean patient age was around 40 years; approximately 60% were male and approximately 38% female. Pretreatment consisted of radiotherapy, temozolomide, or both, with most receiving both.

Assay used: immunoSEQ multiplex PCR; TCRdb lists only in-frame clones, some missing. The sample includes approximately 100,000 clones, about 90% of them seen just once. Time point meaning: baseline, week 1 (first vaccination visit). Sample treatment: pre-vaccination baseline after standard-of-care therapy. CDR1 and CDR2 from the germline V gene are MDHEN and SYDVKM. This CDR3 is built from 16 residues. J lost 7 bases, V lost 5 bases, and 12 bases had no gene match. The sequence was collected from a woman in her fifties or sixties with glioma. The sample was PBMCs, taken from a glioma patient treated with radiotherapy, temozolomide or both. The chain combines TRBV28 with TRBJ2-1; 9 bases line up with TRBD1. The CDR3 nucleotides are TGTGCCAGCAGTGCGGCAGAAGGACAGGGGAAGAATGAGCAGTTCTTC. It specifies CASSAAEGQGKNEQFF.